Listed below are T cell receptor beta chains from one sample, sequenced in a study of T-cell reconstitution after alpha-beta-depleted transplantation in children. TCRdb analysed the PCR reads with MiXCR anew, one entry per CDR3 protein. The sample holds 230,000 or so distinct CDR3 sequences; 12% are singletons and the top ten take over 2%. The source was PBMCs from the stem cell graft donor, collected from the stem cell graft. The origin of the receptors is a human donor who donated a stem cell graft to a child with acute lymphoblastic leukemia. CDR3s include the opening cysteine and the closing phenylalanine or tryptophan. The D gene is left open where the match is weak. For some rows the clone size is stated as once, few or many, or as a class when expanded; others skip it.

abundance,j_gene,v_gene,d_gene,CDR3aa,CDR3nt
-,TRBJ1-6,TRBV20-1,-,CSARPQGIFSYNSPLHF,TGCAGTGCTAGACCCCAGGGCATATTCTCCTATAATTCACCCCTCCACTTT
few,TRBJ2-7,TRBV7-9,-,CASSGEGLYEQYF,TGTGCCAGCAGTGGTGAGGGCCTATACGAGCAGTACTTC
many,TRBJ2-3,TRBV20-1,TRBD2,CSARDRGGSKLDTQYF,TGCAGTGCTAGAGATAGGGGCGGGAGCAAACTAGATACGCAGTATTTT
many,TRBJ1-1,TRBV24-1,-,CATSRGTEAFF,TGTGCCACCAGCCGCGGCACTGAAGCTTTCTTT
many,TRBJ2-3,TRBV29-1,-,CSVNSLGGPDTQYF,TGCAGCGTTAATAGTCTGGGGGGGCCAGATACGCAGTATTTT
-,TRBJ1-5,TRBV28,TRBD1,CASTGSGGQRTQPQHF,TGTGCCAGCACGGGATCCGGGGGACAGAGGACTCAGCCCCAGCATTTT
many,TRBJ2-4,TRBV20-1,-,CSARDRKNIQYF,TGCAGTGCTAGAGATAGGAAAAACATTCAGTACTTC
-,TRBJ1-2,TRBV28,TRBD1,CASSSGTGFGRDGYTF,TGTGCCAGCAGTTCCGGGACAGGGTTCGGTAGGGATGGCTACACCTTC
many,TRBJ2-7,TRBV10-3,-,CAISVTQDSYEQYF,TGTGCCATCAGTGTCACACAGGACTCCTACGAGCAGTACTTC
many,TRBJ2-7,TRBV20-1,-,CSASLPAILEQYF,TGCAGTGCTAGCCTTCCCGCCATCCTGGAGCAGTACTTC
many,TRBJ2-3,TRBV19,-,CASSIGGYSTDTQYF,TGTGCCAGTAGTATTGGGGGGTATAGCACAGATACGCAGTATTTT
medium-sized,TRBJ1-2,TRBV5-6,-,CASSFRKNYGYTF,TGTGCCAGCAGCTTCCGTAAGAACTATGGCTACACCTTC